Given below is one T cell receptor beta chain in context. This sample is drawn from a study of blood T cell repertoires in COVID-19. TCRdb keeps only in-frame clones here, not all; method: immunoSEQ multiplex PCR. This table has 200,000 to 250,000 clones, around 88% appearing once. This TCR derives from a woman between 45 and 60 years old with acute COVID-19. Sequenced sample: PBMCs or T cells enriched from blood (not recorded which).

The CDR3 bases are TGTGCCAGCAGTATTCGATCTAGCGGCGATACAATGAGGCAGTTCTTC. It encodes CASSIRSSGDTMRQFF. This chain connects TRBV28 to TRBJ2-1; 7 bases match TRBD2. This CDR3 is built from 16 residues. In germline, CDR1 is MDHEN, CDR2 SYDVKM. V was clipped by 5 bases and J by 12 bases; unmatched bases: 19.